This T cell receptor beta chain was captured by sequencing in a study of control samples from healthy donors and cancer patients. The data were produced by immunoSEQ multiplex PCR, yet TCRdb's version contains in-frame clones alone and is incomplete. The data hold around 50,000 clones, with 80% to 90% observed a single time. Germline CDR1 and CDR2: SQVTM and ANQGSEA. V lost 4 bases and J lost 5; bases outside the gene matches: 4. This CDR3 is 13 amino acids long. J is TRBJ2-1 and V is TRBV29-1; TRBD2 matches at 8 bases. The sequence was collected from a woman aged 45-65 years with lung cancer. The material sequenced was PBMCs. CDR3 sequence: CSVVGTRNNEQFF. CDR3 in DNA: TGCAGCGTTGTAGGGACTAGAAACAATGAGCAGTTCTTC.